The source of this T cell receptor (beta chain) is a study of blood T cell repertoires in COVID-19. The CDR3 runs 13 residues. Trimming shortened V by 5 bases and J by 0 bases, and 7 bases separated the two germline ends. TCRdb keeps only in-frame clones here, not all; method: immunoSEQ multiplex PCR. The data show about 430,000 clones, with 85% to 90% seen just once and around 1.1% held by the top ten. Sequences were obtained from PBMCs or T cells enriched from blood (not recorded which). The TCR comes from a man aged 30 to 45 who had recovered from COVID-19. V gene TRBV12-3 or TRBV12-4 combines with J gene TRBJ1-1; weak D call: TRBD1 (6 bases). The CDR3 sequence: CASSRDMNTEAFF. The CDR3 DNA is TGTGCCAGCAGTAGGGACATGAACACTGAAGCTTTCTTT.